Following are 17 T cell receptor beta chains from one sample sequenced in a study of shared clonotypes between healthy human individuals. Some clones are missing from TCRdb's copy, which holds only in-frame ones; the method was immunoSEQ multiplex PCR. This table has 2 million to 3 million clones, 80% to 95% appearing once. The sequenced sample consisted of naive CD4+ T cells from PBMCs. The sample's subset: CD45RA+ positively selected. Receptors were obtained from a young man in good health. Some clones in this sample may be carry-over from other donors' samples.

The chain links TRBV28 to TRBJ2-7; TRBD1 aligns across 9 bases. In germline, CDR1 is MDHEN, CDR2 SYDVKM. CDR3 length: 12 amino acids. V was pared by 6 bases and J by 6 bases, with 3 bases of the junction left unmatched. CDR3 protein: CASSRDRVEQYF. CDR3 coding DNA: TGTGCCAGCAGCCGGGACAGGGTCGAGCAGTACTTC. The entire variable domain, with the rest obtained from reference TRBV28 and TRBJ2-7, is as follows: DVKVTQSSRYLVKRTGEKVFLECVQDMDHENMFWYRQDPGLGLRLIYFSYDVKMKEKGDIPEGYSVSREKKERFSLILESASTNQTSMYLCASSRDRVEQYFGPGTRLTVT.

This clone was found once. This chain connects TRBV7-9 to TRBJ1-5, with 7 bases matching TRBD1. J gave up 0 bases and V 1 base, and 9 bases lay outside the gene matches. The CDR3 is 18 residues long. Germline CDR1 and CDR2: SEHNR and FQNEAQ (reference sequence). CDR3 nucleotide sequence: TGTGCCAGCAGCTTAGGGGCAGGGGGGAGGTATAGCAATCAGCCCCAGCATTTT. Its protein product is CASSLGAGGRYSNQPQHF.

This clone was seen once. The chain joins TRBV6-6 to TRBJ2-7, with 10 bases aligning to TRBD2. This CDR3 contains 15 residues. Losses at the gene ends were 6 bases for V and 7 bases for J; bases not matched to a gene: 12. Germline assignment: CDR1 MNHNY and CDR2 SVGAGI (reference sequence). CDR3: CASSYGGLAVVEQYF. The CDR3 DNA reads as TGTGCCAGCAGCTACGGAGGACTAGCGGTGGTGGAGCAGTACTTC.

This chain joins TRBV6-1 and TRBJ2-1; TRBD2 is a possible D gene (5 bases). V was cut by 3 bases and J by 2 bases, with 14 bases left in between. CDR3 length equals 16 residues. In germline, CDR1 is MNHNS, CDR2 SASEGT. This CDR3 reads CASSEEVRVTYNEQFF. The CDR3 region has the DNA TGTGCCAGCAGTGAGGAGGTCCGTGTGACCTACAATGAGCAGTTCTTC.

This clone came up once. This sequence joins TRBV29-1 and TRBJ2-5; the D gene is possibly TRBD2 (6 bases). Trimming removed 0 bases from V and 4 bases from J, with 9 bases in between. CDR1 is SQVTM and CDR2 is ANQGSEA in the germline V gene. This CDR3 is 13 amino acids long. CDR3 in amino acids: CSVEDPGLETQYF. CDR3 DNA: TGCAGCGTTGAAGATCCGGGACTAGAGACCCAGTACTTC.

The V call is TRBV7-3, the J call TRBJ2-3, with unresolved D. The CDR3 spans 17 residues. Germline V gene sequence: CDR1 SGHTA, CDR2 FQGTGA. The ends were cut back, 4 bases at V and 0 bases at J, with 17 bases in the middle. CDR3 sequence: CASSSHPNGYSTDTQYF. The CDR3 coding sequence is TGTGCCAGCAGCTCCCATCCTAACGGTTATAGCACAGATACGCAGTATTTT.

CDR3 bases: TGTGCCAGCTCACCTACAGTGGGAACTAATGAAAAACTGTTTTTT. Translated, it gives CASSPTVGTNEKLFF. This chain connects TRBV18 to TRBJ1-4; D remains ambiguous. CDR1 is KGHSH, CDR2 LQKENI, per germline. This CDR3 has 15 amino acids. V was trimmed by 3 bases and J by 1 base, leaving 9 bases between them. Full variable domain (missing parts from reference TRBV18 and TRBJ1-4): NAGVMQNPRHLVRRRGQEARLRCSPMKGHSHVYWYRQLPEEGLKFMVYLQKENIIDESGMPKERFSAEFPKEGPSILRIQQVVRGDSAAYFCASSPTVGTNEKLFFGSGTQLSVL.

The chain couples TRBV7-9 to TRBJ2-7; D remains ambiguous. Germline CDR1 reads SEHNR; CDR2 reads FQNEAQ (reference sequence). The CDR3 length is 13 residues. V was pared by 5 bases and J by 4 bases, with 12 bases between. The CDR3 DNA sequence: TGTGCCAGCAGCCCCGGGCGGCTTTACGAGCAGTACTTC. Translating gives CASSPGRLYEQYF.

Notes on this clone: The identical CDR3 is also encoded by other nucleotide sequences in the sample. The chain couples TRBV5-1 to TRBJ2-1, with 8 nucleotides matching TRBD2. The germline CDR1 and CDR2 sequences are SGHRS and YFSETQ. Losses at the gene ends were 4 bases for V and 6 bases for J; bases not matched to a gene: 9. CDR3 size: 15 residues. The CDR3 reads CASSLGPSGSNEQFF. As DNA, the CDR3 is TGCGCCAGCAGCCTGGGGCCCAGCGGGAGCAATGAGCAGTTCTTC.

The chain couples TRBV9 to TRBJ1-1; D is perhaps TRBD1 (6 bases). The CDR3 has 15 residues. Germline CDR1 reads SGDLS; CDR2 reads YYNGEE. V lost 4 bases to trimming and J lost 5 bases, with 18 bases between them. CDR3 DNA: TGTGCCAGCAGCCCACCGGACAGCTTTAATACTGAAGCTTTCTTT. Translation gives CASSPPDSFNTEAFF. Complete variable domain (other parts from reference TRBV9 and TRBJ1-1): DSGVTQTPKHLITATGQRVTLRCSPRSGDLSVYWYQQSLDQGLQFLIQYYNGEERAKGNILERFSAQQFPDLHSELNLSSLELGDSALYFCASSPPDSFNTEAFFGQGTRLTVV.

The chain uses TRBV5-1 and TRBJ2-1; the match to TRBD2 covers 13 bases. With V trimmed by 1 base and J by 10 bases, 5 bases remained unmatched. The CDR3 runs 15 residues. Germline CDR1 and CDR2: SGHRS and YFSETQ. Here the CDR3 reads CASSLIGTSGTEQFF. The CDR3 coding sequence is TGCGCCAGCAGCTTGATCGGGACTAGCGGGACCGAGCAGTTCTTC. Complete variable domain (other parts from reference TRBV5-1 and TRBJ2-1): KAGVTQTPRYLIKTRGQQVTLSCSPISGHRSVSWYQQTPGQGLQFLFEYFSETQRNKGNFPGRFSGRQFSNSRSEMNVSTLELGDSALYLCASSLIGTSGTEQFFGPGTRLTVL.

The chain carries TRBV5-5 and TRBJ2-7; 10 bases are shared with TRBD1. The V segment lost 4 bases and the J segment 1 base; nucleotides outside the gene matches: 8. Germline V CDR1 and CDR2: SGHKS, YYEKEE (reference sequence). The CDR3 is made up of 16 amino acids. The CDR3 is CASSRTGGPLSYEQYF. The CDR3, as DNA: TGTGCCAGCAGCCGGACAGGGGGTCCCCTGTCCTACGAGCAGTACTTC.

CDR3 DNA sequence: TGTGCCAGCAGCCGGGACATCCAAGAGACCCAGTACTTC. The encoded protein is CASSRDIQETQYF. V is TRBV7-9 and J is TRBJ2-5, with D tentatively TRBD1 (6 bases). The germline gives CDR1 SEHNR, CDR2 FQNEAQ (reference sequence). The CDR3 totals 13 residues. Trimming stripped 5 bases from V and 1 base from J, with 8 bases between.

With respect to this clone: In the same sample, other DNA sequences code for this CDR3. This chain uses TRBV18 with TRBJ2-5, with no clear D. The CDR3 spans 14 residues. V lost 3 bases, J lost 2 bases, and 10 bases lay in between. The germline V gene has CDR1 KGHSH and CDR2 LQKENI. The CDR3 here is CASSPQLGQETQYF. CDR3 bases: TGTGCCAGCTCACCGCAGCTGGGACAAGAGACCCAGTACTTC.

The gene calls are TRBV28 and TRBJ2-5, with D maybe TRBD2 (5 bases). The V gene lost 8 bases and the J gene lost 3 bases, with 16 bases spanning the gap. The CDR3 is 14 amino acids. Germline-derived CDR1 and CDR2 are MDHEN and SYDVKM. The CDR3 nucleotides read TGTGCCAGCTCGGTGCGGGTAGGCGAAGAGACCCAGTACTTC. This translates into CASSVRVGEETQYF.

In nucleotides, the CDR3 is TGTGCCAGCAGCTTACTAGCGGGAGGGGTCTACGAGCAGTACTTC. Translated: CASSLLAGGVYEQYF. The chain links TRBV7-6 to TRBJ2-7, with 12 bases lining up with TRBD2. After removal of 2 bases from V and 3 bases from J, the junction contained 2 bases not matched to a gene. Germline assignment: CDR1 SGHVS and CDR2 FNYEAQ. The CDR3 extends over 15 amino acids.

The genes are TRBV4-3 and TRBJ2-5, with unresolved D. Germline V gives CDR1 LGHNA, CDR2 YSLEER. Trimming pared 0 bases from V and 4 bases from J, leaving 9 bases between. The length of the CDR3 is 14 residues. The CDR3 bases are TGCGCCAGCAGCCAAGATAATGTTAGAGAGACCCAGTACTTC. This translates into CASSQDNVRETQYF.